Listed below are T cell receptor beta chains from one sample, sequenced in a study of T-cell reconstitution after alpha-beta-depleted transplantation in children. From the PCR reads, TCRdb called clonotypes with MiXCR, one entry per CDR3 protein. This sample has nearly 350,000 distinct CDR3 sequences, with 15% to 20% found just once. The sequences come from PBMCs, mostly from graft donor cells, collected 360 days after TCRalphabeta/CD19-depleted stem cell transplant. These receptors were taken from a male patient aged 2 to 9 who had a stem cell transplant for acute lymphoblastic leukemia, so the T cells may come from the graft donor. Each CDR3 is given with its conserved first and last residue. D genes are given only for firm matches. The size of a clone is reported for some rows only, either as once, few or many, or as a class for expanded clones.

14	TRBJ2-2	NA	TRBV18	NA	CASSEDSPTGELFF	TGTGCCAGCTCGGAGGACAGCCCCACCGGGGAGCTGTTTTTT
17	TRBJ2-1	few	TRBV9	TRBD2	CASSVELAGDPNNEQFF	TGTGCCAGCAGCGTAGAGCTAGCGGGAGACCCTAACAATGAGCAGTTCTTC
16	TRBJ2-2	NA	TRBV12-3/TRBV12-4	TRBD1	CASSFRTGVWTGELFF	TGTGCCAGCAGTTTTCGGACAGGGGTTTGGACCGGGGAGCTGTTTTTT
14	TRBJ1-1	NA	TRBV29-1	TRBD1	CSVGGTGIYTEAFF	TGCAGCGTTGGGGGGACAGGGATATACACTGAAGCTTTCTTT
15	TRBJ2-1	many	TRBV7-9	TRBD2	CASSQALAGDGAKFF	TGTGCCAGCAGCCAGGCACTAGCGGGAGACGGGGCTAAGTTCTTC
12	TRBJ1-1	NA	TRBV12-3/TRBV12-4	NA	CASRPLNTEAFF	TGTGCCAGCCGGCCCCTGAACACTGAAGCTTTCTTT
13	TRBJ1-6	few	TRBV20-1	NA	CGRRGSDNSPLHF	TGCGGGAGACGGGGGTCGGATAATTCACCCCTCCACTTT
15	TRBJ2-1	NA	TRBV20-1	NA	CSAKGLRSSYNEQFF	TGCAGTGCTAAGGGACTTAGGAGCTCCTACAATGAGCAGTTCTTC
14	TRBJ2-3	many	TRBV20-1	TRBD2	CSAGLARSADTQYF	TGCAGTGCTGGACTAGCAAGGTCCGCAGATACGCAGTATTTT
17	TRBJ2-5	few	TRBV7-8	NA	CASSLASGRADQETQYF	TGTGCCAGCAGCTTAGCCAGTGGTCGGGCCGACCAAGAGACCCAGTACTTC
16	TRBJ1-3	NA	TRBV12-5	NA	CASGFAFFQGRNTIYF	TGTGCTAGTGGTTTTGCGTTCTTCCAGGGAAGAAACACCATATATTTT